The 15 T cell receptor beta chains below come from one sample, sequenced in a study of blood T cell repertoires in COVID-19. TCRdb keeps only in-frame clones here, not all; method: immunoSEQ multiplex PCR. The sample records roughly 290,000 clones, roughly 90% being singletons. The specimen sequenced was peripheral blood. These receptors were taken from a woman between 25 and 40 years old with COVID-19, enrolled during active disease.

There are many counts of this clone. CDR3 DNA sequence: TGTGCCAGCAGCCGCTGGACAGAGGGGGCCTCTGGAAACACCATATATTTT. Translating it yields CASSRWTEGASGNTIYF. The chain recombines TRBV4-2 with TRBJ1-3, with 7 bases lining up with TRBD1. The CDR3 has 17 residues. The ends lost 4 bases at V and 0 bases at J; junction bases unmatched: 9. The V gene's germline CDR1 is LGHNA and CDR2 YNFKEQ.

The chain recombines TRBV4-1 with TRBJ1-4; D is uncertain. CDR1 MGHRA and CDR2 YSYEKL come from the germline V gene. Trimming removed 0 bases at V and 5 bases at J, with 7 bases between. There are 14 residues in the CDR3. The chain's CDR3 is CASSQENRNEKLFF. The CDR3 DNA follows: TGCGCCAGCAGCCAAGAGAATAGAAATGAAAAACTGTTTTTT.

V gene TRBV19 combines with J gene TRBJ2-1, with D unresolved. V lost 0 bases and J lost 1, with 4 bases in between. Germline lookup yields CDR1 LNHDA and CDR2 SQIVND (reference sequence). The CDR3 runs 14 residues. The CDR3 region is CASSIDRSYNEQFF. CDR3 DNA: TGTGCCAGTAGTATAGACAGGTCCTACAATGAGCAGTTCTTC.

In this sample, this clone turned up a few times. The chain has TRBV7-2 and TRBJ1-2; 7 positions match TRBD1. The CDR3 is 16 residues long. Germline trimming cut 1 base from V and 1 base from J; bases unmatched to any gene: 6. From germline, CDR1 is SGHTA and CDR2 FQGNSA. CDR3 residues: CASSLGGTALNYGYTF. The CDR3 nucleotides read TGTGCCAGCAGCTTAGGAGGGACAGCACTTAACTATGGCTACACCTTC.

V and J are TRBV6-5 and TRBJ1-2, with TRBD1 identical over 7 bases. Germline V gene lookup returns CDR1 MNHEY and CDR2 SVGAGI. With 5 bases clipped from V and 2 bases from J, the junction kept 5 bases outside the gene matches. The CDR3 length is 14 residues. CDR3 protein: CASSPTGPNYGYTF. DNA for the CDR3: TGTGCCAGCAGTCCGACAGGGCCAAACTATGGCTACACCTTC.

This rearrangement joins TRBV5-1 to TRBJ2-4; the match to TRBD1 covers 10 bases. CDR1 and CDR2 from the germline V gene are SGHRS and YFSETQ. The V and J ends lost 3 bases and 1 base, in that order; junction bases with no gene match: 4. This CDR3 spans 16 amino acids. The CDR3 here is CASSWGTGEAKNIQYF. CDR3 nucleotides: TGCGCCAGCAGCTGGGGGACAGGGGAGGCCAAAAACATTCAGTACTTC.

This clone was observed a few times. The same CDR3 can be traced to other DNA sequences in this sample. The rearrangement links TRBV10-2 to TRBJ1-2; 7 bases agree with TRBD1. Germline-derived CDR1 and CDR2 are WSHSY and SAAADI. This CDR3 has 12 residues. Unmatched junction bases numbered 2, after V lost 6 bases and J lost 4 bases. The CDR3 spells CASRRDSYGYTF. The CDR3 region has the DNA TGCGCCAGCAGGAGGGACAGCTATGGCTACACCTTC.

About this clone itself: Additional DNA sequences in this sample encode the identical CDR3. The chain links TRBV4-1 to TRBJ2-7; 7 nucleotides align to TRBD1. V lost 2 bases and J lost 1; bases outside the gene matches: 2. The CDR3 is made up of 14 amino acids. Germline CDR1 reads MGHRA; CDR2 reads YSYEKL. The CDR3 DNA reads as TGCGCCAGCAGCCAACGACAGGGATCCTACGAGCAGTACTTC. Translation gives CASSQRQGSYEQYF.

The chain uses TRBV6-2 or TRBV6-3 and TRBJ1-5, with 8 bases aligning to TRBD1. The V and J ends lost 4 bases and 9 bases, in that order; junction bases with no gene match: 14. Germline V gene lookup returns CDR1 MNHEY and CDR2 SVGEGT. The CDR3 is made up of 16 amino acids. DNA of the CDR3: TGTGCCAGCAGTTCCCTCAGGGGGCGCGGGGAGAGGCCCCAGCATTTT. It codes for CASSSLRGRGERPQHF.

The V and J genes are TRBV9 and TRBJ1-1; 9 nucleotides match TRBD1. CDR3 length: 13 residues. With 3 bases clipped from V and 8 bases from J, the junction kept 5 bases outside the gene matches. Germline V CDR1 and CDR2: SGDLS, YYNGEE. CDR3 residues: CASSDTGTGEAFF. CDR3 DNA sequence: TGTGCCAGCAGCGATACCGGGACAGGGGAAGCTTTCTTT.

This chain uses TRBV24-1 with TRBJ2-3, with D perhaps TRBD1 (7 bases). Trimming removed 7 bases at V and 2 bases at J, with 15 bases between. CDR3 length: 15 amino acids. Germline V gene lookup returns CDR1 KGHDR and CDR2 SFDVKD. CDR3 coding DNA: TGTGCCACCAGGGCGGGACAGTACAACACAGATACGCAGTATTTT. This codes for CATRAGQYNTDTQYF.

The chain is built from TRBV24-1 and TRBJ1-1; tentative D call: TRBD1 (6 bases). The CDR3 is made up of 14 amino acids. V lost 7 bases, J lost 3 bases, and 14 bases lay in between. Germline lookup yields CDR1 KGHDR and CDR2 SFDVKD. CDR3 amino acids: CATRRGAGDTEAFF. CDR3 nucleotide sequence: TGTGCCACCAGGCGGGGGGCCGGGGACACTGAAGCTTTCTTT.

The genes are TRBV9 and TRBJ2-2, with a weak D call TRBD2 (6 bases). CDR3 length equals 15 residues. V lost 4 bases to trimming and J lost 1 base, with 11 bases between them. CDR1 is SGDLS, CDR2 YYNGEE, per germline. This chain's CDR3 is CASSPWTMNTGELFF. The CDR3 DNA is TGTGCCAGCAGCCCTTGGACTATGAACACCGGGGAGCTGTTTTTT.

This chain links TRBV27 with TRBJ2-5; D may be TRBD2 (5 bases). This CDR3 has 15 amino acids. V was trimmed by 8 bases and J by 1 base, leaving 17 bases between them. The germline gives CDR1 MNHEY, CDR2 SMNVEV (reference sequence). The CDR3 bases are TGTGCCAGCTCAAAGGCTCTAGCTTTCCAAGAGACCCAGTACTTC. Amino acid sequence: CASSKALAFQETQYF.

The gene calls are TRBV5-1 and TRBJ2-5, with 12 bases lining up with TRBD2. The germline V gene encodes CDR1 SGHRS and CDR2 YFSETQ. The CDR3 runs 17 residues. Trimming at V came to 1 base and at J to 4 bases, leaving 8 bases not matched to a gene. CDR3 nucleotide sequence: TGCGCCAGCAGCTTGCTAGCGGGAGGGAAGTTGGGAGAGACCCAGTACTTC. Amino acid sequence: CASSLLAGGKLGETQYF.